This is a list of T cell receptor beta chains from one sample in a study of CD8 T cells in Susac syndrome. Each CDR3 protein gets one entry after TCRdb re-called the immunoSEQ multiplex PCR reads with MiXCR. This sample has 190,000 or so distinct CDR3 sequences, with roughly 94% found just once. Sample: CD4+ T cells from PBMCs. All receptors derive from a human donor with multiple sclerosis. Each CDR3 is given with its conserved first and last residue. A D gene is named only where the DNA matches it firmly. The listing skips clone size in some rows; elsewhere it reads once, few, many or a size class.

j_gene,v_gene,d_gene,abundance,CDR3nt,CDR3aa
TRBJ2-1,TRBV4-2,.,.,TGTGCCAGCAGCCTGGAGGAAGGGGTCAGTTACAATGAGCAGTTCTTC,CASSLEEGVSYNEQFF
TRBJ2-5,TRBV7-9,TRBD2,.,TGTGCCAGCAGCTTCCTAACTAGCGGGGAGACCCAGTACTTC,CASSFLTSGETQYF
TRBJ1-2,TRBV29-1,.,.,TGCAGCGTTGAGGGGCTGGCGTCCTATGGCTACACCTTC,CSVEGLASYGYTF
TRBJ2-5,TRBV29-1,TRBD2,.,TGCAGCGTCGCTCGACTAGCGGCGCAAGAGACCCAGTACTTC,CSVARLAAQETQYF
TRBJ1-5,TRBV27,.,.,TGTGCCAGCAATCCTAGGACGGCTGATCAGCCCCAGCATTTT,CASNPRTADQPQHF
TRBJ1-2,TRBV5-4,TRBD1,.,TGTGCCAGCAGCCTCGGGACAGGGATTGGCTACACCTTC,CASSLGTGIGYTF
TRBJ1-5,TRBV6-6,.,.,TGTGCCAGCAGTAGAGGGGGGATTCAGCCCCAGCATTTT,CASSRGGIQPQHF
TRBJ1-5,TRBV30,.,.,TGTGCCTGGAGCCCCGGACAGCGGCAGCCCCAGCATTTT,CAWSPGQRQPQHF
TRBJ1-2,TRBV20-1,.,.,TGCAGTGCTAGGGGCCTGAACTATGGCTACACCTTC,CSARGLNYGYTF
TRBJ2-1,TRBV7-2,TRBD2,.,TGTGCCAGCAGCCTCTTGGGACTAGCTTCCAATGAGCAGTTCTTC,CASSLLGLASNEQFF
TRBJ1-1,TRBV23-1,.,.,TGCGCCAGCAGTCAATCGAGGGAGATGAACACTGAAGCTTTCTTT,CASSQSREMNTEAFF
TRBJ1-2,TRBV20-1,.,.,TGCAGTGCCTTCGACGGGTACGGCTACACCTTC,CSAFDGYGYTF
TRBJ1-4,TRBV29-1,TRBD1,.,TGCAGCGTTGACGAGGGGGCCGGGGAAAAACTGTTTTTT,CSVDEGAGEKLFF
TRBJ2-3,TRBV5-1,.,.,TGCGCCAGCAGCTTGGACGATACGCAGTATTTT,CASSLDDTQYF
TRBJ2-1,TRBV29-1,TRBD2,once,TGCAGCGTCGGGCCGAGACTAGCGGGGGACAATGAGCAGTTCTTC,CSVGPRLAGDNEQFF
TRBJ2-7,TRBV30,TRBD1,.,TGTGCCTGGAGTGTTCCCGGGACAGGGTATCAGCAGTACTTC,CAWSVPGTGYQQYF
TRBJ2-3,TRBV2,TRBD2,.,TGTGCCAGCAGTGATCGCGGGGGGGCCGATACGCAGTATTTT,CASSDRGGADTQYF
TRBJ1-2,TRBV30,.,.,TGTGCCTGGAGTCCCGGGGACTATGGCTACACCTTC,CAWSPGDYGYTF
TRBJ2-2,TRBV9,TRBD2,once,TGTGCCAGCAGCGTAGATCTAGCGGGGGCGAACACCGGGGAGCTGTTTTTT,CASSVDLAGANTGELFF
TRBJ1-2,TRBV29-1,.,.,TGCAGCGCCGAGGGGCAGGGAGGTAGTCTCTATGGCTACACCTTC,CSAEGQGGSLYGYTF
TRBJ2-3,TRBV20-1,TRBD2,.,TGCAGTGCTACCAATCCAGGACTAGCGGGGGGCACAGATACGCAGTATTTT,CSATNPGLAGGTDTQYF
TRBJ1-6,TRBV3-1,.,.,TGTGCCAGCAGTCCCGACATCGTCGGCTCACCCCTCCACTTT,CASSPDIVGSPLHF
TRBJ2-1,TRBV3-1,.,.,TGTGCCAGCAGCCAAGGACTGCAGCAACAGTTCTTC,CASSQGLQQQFF
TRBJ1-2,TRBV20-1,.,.,TGCAGTGCCGGCGGGGGGAACGGCTACACCTTC,CSAGGGNGYTF
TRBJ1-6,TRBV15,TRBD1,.,TGTGCCAGCGAGGACAGGGGGAATTCACCCCTCCACTTT,CASEDRGNSPLHF
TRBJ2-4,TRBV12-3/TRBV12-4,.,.,TGTGCCAGCAGTTTCTTGTCGGGAAACATTCAGTACTTC,CASSFLSGNIQYF
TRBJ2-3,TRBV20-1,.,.,TGCAGTGCAACAGCTCGAACAGATACGCAGTATTTT,CSATARTDTQYF
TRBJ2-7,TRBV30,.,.,TGTGCCTGGAGTTGGCGCCACGAGCAGTACTTC,CAWSWRHEQYF
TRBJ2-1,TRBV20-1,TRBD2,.,TGCAGTGCTAGAAGTAGGCTAGCGGGGGGCTCGAGCTCCTACAATGAGCAGTTCTTC,CSARSRLAGGSSSYNEQFF
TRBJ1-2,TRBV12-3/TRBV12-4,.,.,TGTGCCAGCAGTCCCACGCGTCGGGACTATGGCTACACCTTC,CASSPTRRDYGYTF
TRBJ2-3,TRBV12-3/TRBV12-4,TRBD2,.,TGTGCCAGCACCCGGACTAGCGGGGCCTCAGATACGCAGTATTTT,CASTRTSGASDTQYF
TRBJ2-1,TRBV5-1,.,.,TGCGCCAGCAGCTTGGCCGGACAGACTATTGGGAATGAGCAGTTCTTC,CASSLAGQTIGNEQFF
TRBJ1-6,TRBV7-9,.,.,TGTGCCAGCAGCTTAGGACAGGATAATTCACCCCTCCACTTT,CASSLGQDNSPLHF
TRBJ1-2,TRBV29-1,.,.,TGCAGCGTCCTGGAGGGGGATGGCTACACCTTC,CSVLEGDGYTF
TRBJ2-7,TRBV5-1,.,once,TGCGCCAGCAGCTTGGCGGCGGGCGAAGACTACGAGCAGTACTTC,CASSLAAGEDYEQYF
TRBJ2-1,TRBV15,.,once,TGTGCCACCAGCGTATTTAGCGGATCCTACAATGAGCAGTTCTTC,CATSVFSGSYNEQFF
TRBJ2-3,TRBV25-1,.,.,TGTGCCAGCAGTGATCCTGGACAGACAGATACGCAGTATTTT,CASSDPGQTDTQYF
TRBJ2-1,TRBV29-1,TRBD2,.,TGCAGCGTTGGAACCGGGACTAGGGTCTACAATGAGCAGTTCTTC,CSVGTGTRVYNEQFF
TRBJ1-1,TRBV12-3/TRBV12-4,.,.,TGTGCCAGCAGTTTATTTGATGGAGGGGGCACTGAAGCTTTCTTT,CASSLFDGGGTEAFF
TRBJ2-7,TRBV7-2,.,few,TGTGCCAGCAGCTTAGAGGTCTCCTACGAGCAGTACTTC,CASSLEVSYEQYF
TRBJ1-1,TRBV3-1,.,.,TGTGCCAGCAGCCAAGATCTCGGGGCTACTGAAGCTTTCTTT,CASSQDLGATEAFF
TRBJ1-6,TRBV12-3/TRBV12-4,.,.,TGTGCCAGCAGTGACAGGCCGGCTAATTCACCCCTCCACTTT,CASSDRPANSPLHF
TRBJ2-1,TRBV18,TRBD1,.,TGTGCCAGCTCACCTATACAGGGGGCTAATGAGCAGTTCTTC,CASSPIQGANEQFF
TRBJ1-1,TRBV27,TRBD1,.,TGTGCCAGCAGCGGGACAGGACCCTTCCTTCCCTTCTTT,CASSGTGPFLPFF
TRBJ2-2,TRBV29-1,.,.,TGCAGCGTTGAACGGCCAGAGAACACCGGGGAGCTGTTTTTT,CSVERPENTGELFF
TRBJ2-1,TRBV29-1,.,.,TGCAGCGTTGAGCGGAGGGTGCAGTTCTTC,CSVERRVQFF
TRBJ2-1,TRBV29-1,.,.,TGCAGCGTTGTAAGGGGCTCCTACAATGAGCAGTTCTTC,CSVVRGSYNEQFF
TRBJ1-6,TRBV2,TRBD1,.,TGTGCCAGCAGCCAGGAGGGGGCAAACTCACCCCTCCACTTT,CASSQEGANSPLHF
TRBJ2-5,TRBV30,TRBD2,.,TGTGCCTGGAGTGAAGGGGACTACCGAATGTATCAAGAGACCCAGTACTTC,CAWSEGDYRMYQETQYF
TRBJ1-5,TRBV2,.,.,TGTGCCAGCAGTGCTCGACAGGGCAATCAGCCCCAGCATTTT,CASSARQGNQPQHF
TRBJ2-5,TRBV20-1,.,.,TGCAGTGCTCCCGGGGAGTACGGAGAGACCCAGTACTTC,CSAPGEYGETQYF
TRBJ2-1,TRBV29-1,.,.,TGCAGCGTTGAAGACCAGGGGCTCGGGTACAATGAGCAGTTCTTC,CSVEDQGLGYNEQFF
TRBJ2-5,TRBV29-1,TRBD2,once,TGCAGCGCAGACGCGGGGGGAGAGACCCAGTACTTC,CSADAGGETQYF